This T cell receptor beta chain was captured in a study of CDR3 diversity in severe acne. Germline assignment: CDR1 MNHNS and CDR2 SASEGT. CDR3 length: 14 amino acids. Trimming cost V 5 bases and J 2 bases; bases outside gene matches: 4. TCRdb reprocessed the PCR reads via MiXCR and lists one record per CDR3 protein. The sample records about 90,000 distinct CDR3 sequences, under 55% being singletons. The V call is TRBV6-1, the J call TRBJ2-5; 8 bases are a match to TRBD2. The sequenced sample was blood. This TCR came from a male donor with severe acne vulgaris. The chain's CDR3 is CASSYVAGQETQYF. CDR3 DNA: TGTGCCAGCAGTTACGTAGCGGGACAAGAGACCCAGTACTTC.